The 9 T cell receptor beta chains below come from one sample, sequenced in a study of early T cells in non-severe SARS-CoV-2 infection (dated by TCRdb to the early 2020s). Library method: 5' RACE. The sequencer listed for this sample is NextSeq 500. TCRdb redid the processing of the public reads, applying fastp at Q25 and MiXCR, and retained in-frame beta chains. Each CDR3 protein appears once, grouped with its most common genes and DNA. Present in this sample are 25,000 to 30,000 distinct CDR3 sequences, 4% to 4.5% of which were seen just once. In total, the top ten clones hold 5.6% of the sample. Sequencing used whole blood. These receptors originate from an adult who was a healthcare worker with PCR-confirmed SARS-CoV-2 infection or an uninfected control (not recorded which).

This clonotype was detected ten times or more. J is TRBJ1-1 and V is TRBV20-1; D is perhaps TRBD1 (5 bases). The germline CDR1 and CDR2 sequences are DFQATT and SNEGSKA (reference sequence). The CDR3 loop spans 13 amino acids. The V and J ends lost 1 base and 2 bases respectively, with 8 bases between them. The CDR3, as DNA: TGCAGTGCTAGAGGGGACCCTAACACTGAAGCTTTCTTT. Its protein product is CSARGDPNTEAFF.

In this sample, this clonotype turned up many times. V is TRBV2 and J is TRBJ2-3, with D perhaps TRBD1 or TRBD2 (5 bases each). Trimming removed 6 bases from V and 6 bases from J, with 13 bases in between. The CDR3 loop spans 13 amino acids. CDR1 is SNHLY and CDR2 is FYNNEI in the germline V gene. CDR3 residues: CASSGTPWDTQYF. DNA of the CDR3: TGTGCCAGCAGCGGGACGCCATGGGATACGCAGTATTTT.

This clonotype was seen repeatedly, ten times or more. The chain uses TRBV6-1 and TRBJ2-1; tentatively, D is TRBD1 (6 bases). Deletions cut 6 bases from V and 9 bases from J, with 15 bases between. There are 13 residues in the CDR3. CDR1 and CDR2 (germline): MNHNS, SASEGT. The DNA of the CDR3 is TGTGCCAGCAGGGTAACAGGGTATACTGAGCAGTTCTTC. Translating it yields CASRVTGYTEQFF.

This clonotype occurred many times. The V gene is TRBV20-1, the J gene TRBJ2-3; D remains unclear. The CDR3 runs 13 residues. Germline V gene sequence: CDR1 DFQATT, CDR2 SNEGSKA (reference sequence). V gave up 3 bases and J gave up 4 bases, with 11 bases separating them. In DNA, the CDR3 is TGCAGTGCTAGGGGTTCCCTAGCAGATACGCAGTATTTT. It encodes CSARGSLADTQYF.

This clonotype was observed at least ten times. The genes are TRBV20-1 and TRBJ2-7; D could derive from TRBD1 or TRBD2 (5 bases each). V was shortened by 2 bases and J by 3 bases, with 11 bases between the two germline ends. This CDR3 has 13 amino acids. Germline V lookup: CDR1 DFQATT, CDR2 SNEGSKA (reference sequence). Written as DNA, the CDR3 is TGCAGTGCTAGAAGGGGACCGATCTACGAGCAGTACTTC. This gives the protein CSARRGPIYEQYF.

This clonotype was observed many times. V usage is TRBV7-2 and J usage is TRBJ2-5, with 10 bases that match TRBD2. The CDR3 runs to 15 residues. J lost 2 bases, V lost 3 bases, and 3 bases had no gene match. CDR1 and CDR2 from the germline V gene are SGHTA and FQGNSA. The CDR3 nucleotides read TGTGCCAGCAGCTTGGGAGCGGGGGGGCAAGAGACCCAGTACTTC. Protein: CASSLGAGGQETQYF.

This clonotype was counted many times. The chain employs TRBV27 and TRBJ1-6, with 7 bases identical to TRBD1. This CDR3 contains 15 residues. Looked up from germline, CDR1 is MNHEY and CDR2 is SMNVEV (reference sequence). V was clipped by 8 bases and J by 9 bases; unmatched bases: 13. CDR3 nucleotides: TGTGCCAGCGGATCCTTGACAGGGAGAAGTTCACCCCTCCACTTT. Amino acid sequence: CASGSLTGRSSPLHF.

This clonotype was seen at least ten times. The chain is built from TRBV20-1 and TRBJ2-1, with 14 nucleotides matching TRBD2. CDR3 length: 15 residues. Germline V gene sequence: CDR1 DFQATT, CDR2 SNEGSKA (reference sequence). Losses at the gene ends were 3 bases for V and 9 bases for J; bases not matched to a gene: 7. The CDR3 coding sequence is TGCAGTGCTAGGAATATGGGACTAGCGGGGGTTGAGCAGTTCTTC. Protein: CSARNMGLAGVEQFF.

In this sample, this clonotype turned up many times. The chain couples TRBV7-9 to TRBJ2-3; 12 bases match TRBD2. CDR1 is SEHNR, CDR2 FQNEAQ, per germline (reference sequence). This CDR3 is 16 amino acids long. Losses at the gene ends were 7 bases for V and 3 bases for J; bases not matched to a gene: 8. CDR3: CASNNVGTSGTDTQYF. The CDR3 DNA reads TGTGCCAGCAACAACGTCGGGACTAGCGGGACAGATACGCAGTATTTT. Complete variable domain (other parts from reference TRBV7-9 and TRBJ2-3): DTGVSQNPRHKITKRGQNVTFRCDPISEHNRLYWYRQTLGQGPEFLTYFQNEAQLEKSRLLSDRFSAERPKGSFSTLEIQRTEQGDSAMYLCASNNVGTSGTDTQYFGPGTRLTVL.